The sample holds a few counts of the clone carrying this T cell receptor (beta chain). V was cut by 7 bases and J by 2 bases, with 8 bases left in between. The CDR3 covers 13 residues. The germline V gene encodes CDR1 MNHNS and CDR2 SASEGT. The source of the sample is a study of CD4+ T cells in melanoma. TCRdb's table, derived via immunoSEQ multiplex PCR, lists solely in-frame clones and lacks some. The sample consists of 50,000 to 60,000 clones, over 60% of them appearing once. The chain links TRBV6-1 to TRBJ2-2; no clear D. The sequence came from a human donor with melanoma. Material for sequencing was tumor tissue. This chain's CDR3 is CASIGSNTGELFF. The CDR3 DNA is TGTGCCAGCATAGGAAGTAACACCGGGGAGCTGTTTTTT.